The source of this TCR beta chain is a study of T cell responses to AZD1222 COVID-19 vaccine. Study-wide points: Females outnumbered males among donors, who were mostly white British; clonal diversity was possibly underestimated. The peak T cell response came first, and repertoires were sampled only after it. Recipients of two AZD1222 doses showed rising Spike-specific TCR breadth and depth.

This CDR3 has 13 amino acids. Looked up from germline, CDR1 is SEHNR and CDR2 is FQNEAQ (reference sequence). V dropped 6 bases and J dropped 7 bases, with 16 bases sitting between them. The data were produced by immunoSEQ multiplex PCR, yet TCRdb's version contains in-frame clones alone and is incomplete. The sample holds over 100,000 clones, about 90% seen once. A note on this clone: What it binds is not known.

The receptor comes from an adult who received the AZD1222 COVID-19 vaccine. V is TRBV7-9 and J is TRBJ2-7; tentatively, D is TRBD1 (5 bases). Sequences were derived from peripheral blood, sampled 28 days after the second AZD1222 dose. CDR3 loop: CASSRHIQEEQYF. The CDR3 DNA reads TGTGCCAGCAGTCGACATATACAGGAAGAGCAGTACTTC.